The 21 T cell receptor beta chains below were found in one sample sequenced in a study of T cells in tuberculosis. TCRdb keeps only in-frame clones here, not all; method: immunoSEQ multiplex PCR. The repertoire holds 25,000 to 35,000 clones, roughly 95% seen once, with about 7.8% in the top ten. The sample comprised PBMCs. Receptor source: a donor aged 10-29 years with latent tuberculosis or without tuberculosis infection.

V gene TRBV11-2 combines with J gene TRBJ2-7; maybe TRBD2 (5 bases). Germline CDR1 reads SGHAT; CDR2 reads FQNNGV. This CDR3 is built from 13 residues. V lost 1 base and J lost 6, with 10 bases in between. The DNA of the CDR3 is TGTGCCAGCAGCTTAGCCCGCGGGTCCGAGCAGTACTTC. Its protein is CASSLARGSEQYF.

This rearrangement joins TRBV12-5 to TRBJ2-1; possibly TRBD2 for D (6 bases). With 2 bases removed from V and 7 bases from J, the gap between germline ends came to 18 bases. The CDR3 is 16 amino acids. Per the germline V gene, CDR1 is LGHNT and CDR2 is FRNRAP. CDR3 sequence reads: CASGLHFRGSQNEQFF. In DNA form, the CDR3 reads TGTGCTAGTGGTTTGCATTTTCGGGGGTCTCAGAATGAGCAGTTCTTC.

The count of this clone is one. The genes are TRBV7-2 and TRBJ2-7, with 14 bases that match TRBD2. CDR3 length: 14 residues. The V gene end was trimmed by 5 bases and the J gene end by 6 bases; junction bases not matched to a gene: 3. The V gene's germline CDR1 is SGHTA and CDR2 FQGNSA. DNA of the CDR3: TGTGCCAGCAGCCCGGGACTAGCGGGAGTCGAGCAGTACTTC. The encoded protein is CASSPGLAGVEQYF.

CDR3 sequence: CASSALGGNSNQPQHF. The CDR3 coding sequence is TGTGCCAGCAGTGCTCTGGGAGGGAATAGCAATCAGCCCCAGCATTTT. The V gene is TRBV6-6, the J gene TRBJ1-5; D unresolved. CDR1 is MNHNY, CDR2 SVGAGI, per germline (reference sequence). This CDR3 comprises 16 residues. Deletions cut 5 bases from V and 0 bases from J, with 14 bases between.

The rearrangement uses TRBV11-2 and TRBJ2-3; D possibly corresponds to TRBD2 (5 bases). CDR1 SGHAT and CDR2 FQNNGV come from the germline V gene. V shed 3 bases and J shed 0 bases, with 13 bases lying between them. The CDR3 consists of 16 residues. CDR3 loop: CASSFGGEVSTDTQYF. In DNA, the CDR3 is TGTGCCAGCAGCTTTGGAGGCGAGGTCAGCACAGATACGCAGTATTTT.

The sample holds one count of this clone. This chain joins TRBV4-1 and TRBJ1-3, with no clear D. The V end lost 3 bases, the J end lost 4 bases, and 13 bases lay between the germline ends. Germline V gene data show CDR1 as MGHRA and CDR2 as YSYEKL. This CDR3 spans 15 amino acids. The CDR3 DNA sequence: TGCGCCAGCAGCCAGGCCCGTTTCAGGGGAAACACCATATATTTT. It codes for CASSQARFRGNTIYF.

The J gene is TRBJ2-2, the V gene TRBV6-5; 8 positions match TRBD1. The length of the CDR3 is 13 residues. Per the germline V gene, CDR1 is MNHEY and CDR2 is SVGAGI. The V gene end was trimmed by 9 bases and the J gene end by 3 bases; junction bases not matched to a gene: 3. The CDR3 loop reads CASQGAYTGELFF. The CDR3 region has the DNA TGTGCCAGTCAGGGGGCCTACACCGGGGAGCTGTTTTTT.

V gene TRBV7-3 combines with J gene TRBJ1-1, with a tentative D call TRBD1 (5 bases). V was pared by 1 base and J by 4 bases, with 10 bases between. CDR3 length equals 14 residues. Germline V gene data show CDR1 as SGHTA and CDR2 as FQGTGA. CDR3 sequence reads: CASSLMGGVTEAFF. The CDR3 bases are TGTGCCAGCAGCTTAATGGGGGGAGTCACTGAAGCTTTCTTT.

The rearrangement links TRBV27 to TRBJ1-5; 8 positions match TRBD1. CDR1 MNHEY and CDR2 SMNVEV come from the germline V gene (reference sequence). The CDR3 contains 16 residues. Unmatched junction bases numbered 2, after V lost 0 bases and J lost 1 base. The CDR3 DNA reads as TGTGCCAGCAGTTTATCTCGGACAGGGAGCAATCAGCCCCAGCATTTT. Its translation: CASSLSRTGSNQPQHF.

About this clone itself: A junction boundary mismatches the germline segment, possibly from a read error. This sequence joins TRBV5-1 and TRBJ2-5; 9 bases agree with TRBD1. The length of the CDR3 is 16 residues. In germline, CDR1 is SGHRS, CDR2 YFSETQ. CDR3 sequence: CASSLGPGQGGENQYF. The CDR3 coding sequence is TGCGCCAGCAGCCTGGGTCCGGGACAGGGAGGCGAGAACCAGTACTTC.

The chain is built from TRBV30 and TRBJ2-5; no reliable D call. Germline CDR1 reads GTSNPN; CDR2 reads SVGIG (reference sequence). V was clipped by 0 bases and J by 1 base, with 9 bases between them. There are 14 residues in the CDR3. The CDR3 DNA reads TGTGCCTGGAGTGTAAGCCGTACCCAAGAGACCCAGTACTTC. Protein: CAWSVSRTQETQYF.

This clone was seen a few times. The chain combines TRBV9 with TRBJ1-3; D not certain. The V gene's germline CDR1 is SGDLS and CDR2 YYNGEE. V lost 3 bases, J lost 1 base, and 8 bases lay in between. CDR3 length equals 14 residues. CDR3 in amino acids: CASSAFGSGNTIYF. In DNA form, the CDR3 reads TGTGCCAGCAGCGCGTTCGGGTCTGGAAACACCATATATTTT.

The genes are TRBV27 and TRBJ2-3; 7 bases are shared with TRBD1. This CDR3 comprises 13 residues. V was clipped by 7 bases and J by 6 bases; unmatched bases: 7. Germline-derived CDR1 and CDR2 are MNHEY and SMNVEV (reference sequence). In DNA, the CDR3 is TGTGCCAGCACCCTGACAGGGAGCGATACGCAGTATTTT. It translates to CASTLTGSDTQYF.

The chain recombines TRBV10-1 with TRBJ2-2; tentatively, D is TRBD1 (5 bases). V was pared by 4 bases and J by 1 base, with 10 bases between. CDR1 WNHNN and CDR2 SYGVQD come from the germline V gene (reference sequence). This CDR3 comprises 15 residues. CDR3 coding DNA: TGCGCCAGCAGTGTAGGACACCTGAACACCGGGGAGCTGTTTTTT. Its protein is CASSVGHLNTGELFF.

V is TRBV11-2 and J is TRBJ2-1; 7 bases are a match to TRBD1. With 1 base clipped from V and 7 bases from J, the junction kept 4 bases outside the gene matches. CDR1 is SGHAT and CDR2 is FQNNGV in the germline V gene. CDR3 size: 14 residues. The CDR3 loop is CASSLGQGGNEQFF. CDR3 coding DNA: TGTGCCAGCAGCTTAGGACAGGGTGGGAATGAGCAGTTCTTC.

The chain couples TRBV4-3 to TRBJ1-5; D is undetermined. Germline V gene lookup returns CDR1 LGHNA and CDR2 YSLEER. Trimming shortened V by 2 bases and J by 4 bases, and 6 bases separated the two germline ends. The CDR3 sequence is 13 residues long. CDR3 nucleotide sequence: TGCGCCAGCAGCCAATCCGTGAATCAGCCCCAGCATTTT. Translating it yields CASSQSVNQPQHF.

The rearrangement uses TRBV5-1 and TRBJ2-3, with a possible D match to TRBD2 (5 bases). Germline CDR1 SGHRS, CDR2 YFSETQ. The CDR3 is 16 amino acids. The ends were cut back, 4 bases at V and 1 base at J, with 16 bases in the middle. In DNA, the CDR3 is TGCGCCAGCAGCCCTCAGAGGGATCTAGGCACAGATACGCAGTATTTT. Protein sequence: CASSPQRDLGTDTQYF.

In nucleotides, the CDR3 is TGTGCCAGCATAAAACAGGGGCGGGGACACAATGAGCAGTTCTTC. Translating gives CASIKQGRGHNEQFF. The genes are TRBV28 and TRBJ2-1, with a tentative D call TRBD1 (7 bases). The CDR3 consists of 15 residues. Trimming shortened V by 7 bases and J by 5 bases, and 18 bases separated the two germline ends. Germline CDR1 MDHEN, CDR2 SYDVKM.

J is TRBJ1-2 and V is TRBV2; D not certain. Germline V lookup: CDR1 SNHLY, CDR2 FYNNEI. The V gene lost 7 bases and the J gene lost 3 bases, with 12 bases spanning the gap. The CDR3 has 13 residues. The CDR3 DNA reads as TGTGCCAGCAATCGAGAGGCAGACTATGGCTACACCTTC. It is translated as CASNREADYGYTF.

This chain connects TRBV9 to TRBJ2-7; maybe TRBD1 (5 bases). Per germline, CDR1 SGDLS and CDR2 YYNGEE. CDR3 length: 14 residues. Trimming pared 0 bases from V and 6 bases from J, leaving 13 bases between. This chain's CDR3 is CASSVGGGAGEQYF. CDR3 DNA sequence: TGTGCCAGCAGCGTAGGTGGTGGGGCTGGCGAGCAGTACTTC.

In this sample, this clone turned up once. The rearrangement joins TRBV20-1 to TRBJ2-7; TRBD1 might be the D (6 bases). The CDR3 contains 11 residues. V dropped 6 bases and J dropped 3 bases, with 9 bases sitting between them. CDR1 and CDR2 (germline): DFQATT, SNEGSKA (reference sequence). The CDR3 spells CSARQDYEQYF. The DNA for the CDR3 is TGCAGTGCCAGACAGGACTACGAGCAGTACTTC.